This entry lists 26 T cell receptor beta chains sequenced from one sample in a study of human T cells and chemical hapten exposure (dated by TCRdb to the early 2020s). Libraries were made using RACE. The sequencer listed for this sample is NextSeq 500. TCRdb applied fastp at Q25 and MiXCR to the public reads, then kept only in-frame beta chains. Each record represents a unique CDR3 protein, reported with the most common genes and DNA among its rows. The sample data list roughly 100,000 distinct CDR3 sequences, and approximately 9% of these were observed just once. Roughly 3.1% of the sample is in the top ten clones. The meaning of the sample's time point label: healthy volunteer bleed at 2 weeks. Total RNA was extracted from unfractionated whole blood that had been collected in Tempus Blood RNA tubes. Input material: whole blood. The source of these receptors is a female donor in good health. Some clones in this sample may be carry-over from other donors' samples.

This clonotype was picked up many times. The chain joins TRBV6-2 or TRBV6-3 to TRBJ2-7, with D perhaps given as TRBD1 or TRBD2 (6 bases each). Trimming stripped 8 bases from V and 7 bases from J, with 15 bases between. CDR1 and CDR2 (germline): MNHEY, SVGEGT. The CDR3 sequence is 12 residues long. CDR3 region: CASETGGGEQYF. The CDR3 DNA follows: TGTGCCAGCGAGACCGGAGGGGGGGAGCAGTACTTC.

Ten or more counts support this clonotype. V and J are TRBV24-1 and TRBJ1-1, with a weak D call TRBD1 (5 bases). Germline values: CDR1 KGHDR, CDR2 SFDVKD. V dropped 5 bases and J dropped 4 bases, with 13 bases sitting between them. This CDR3 contains 14 residues. CDR3 bases: TGTGCCACCAGTGCCCCGACAGAGAGCACTGAAGCTTTCTTT. Protein sequence: CATSAPTESTEAFF.

J is TRBJ2-4 and V is TRBV20-1, with a possible D match to TRBD2 (6 bases). CDR3 length equals 15 residues. The germline CDR1 and CDR2 sequences are DFQATT and SNEGSKA (reference sequence). Trimming stripped 3 bases from V and 2 bases from J, with 14 bases between. In nucleotides, the CDR3 is TGCAGTGCTAGCTCCGGGAGTAGAACCAAAAACATTCAGTACTTC. Protein sequence: CSASSGSRTKNIQYF.

Many counts were recorded for this clonotype. The rearrangement uses TRBV2 and TRBJ1-2, with D unresolved. Germline loops: CDR1 SNHLY, CDR2 FYNNEI. The germline V and J ends were trimmed by 2 bases and 6 bases, with 10 bases remaining between them. The CDR3 loop spans 13 amino acids. As DNA, the CDR3 is TGTGCCAGCAGTGAAATAGTACGGGATGGCTACACCTTC. This encodes CASSEIVRDGYTF.

The CDR3 coding sequence is TGTGCCAGCCGGGGAGGACTATACAATGAGCAGTTCTTC. As protein: CASRGGLYNEQFF. V gene TRBV6-1 combines with J gene TRBJ2-1; perhaps TRBD2 as D (6 bases). V was pared by 8 bases and J by 4 bases, with 12 bases between. The CDR3 has 13 residues. Germline V CDR1 and CDR2: MNHNS, SASEGT.

The chain is built from TRBV12-3 or TRBV12-4 and TRBJ2-1; the D is unclear. V dropped 1 base and J dropped 7 bases, with 8 bases sitting between them. The CDR3 is 13 amino acids. CDR3 DNA: TGTGCCAGCAGTTTAGTCCAGCTAAATGAGCAGTTCTTC. Translation: CASSLVQLNEQFF.

The chain is built from TRBV20-1 and TRBJ2-3; the match to TRBD2 covers 8 bases. This CDR3 is 17 amino acids long. Germline CDR1 reads DFQATT; CDR2 reads SNEGSKA (reference sequence). V lost 3 bases, J lost 5 bases, and 16 bases stayed unmatched. The CDR3 region is CSAREGPGGPFGDTQYF. CDR3 bases: TGCAGTGCTAGGGAAGGACCGGGAGGGCCCTTCGGAGATACGCAGTATTTT.

The sample holds a few counts of this clonotype. The V and J genes are TRBV5-1 and TRBJ2-7, with D perhaps TRBD1 (6 bases). Germline values: CDR1 SGHRS, CDR2 YFSETQ. The germline V and J ends were trimmed by 5 bases and 1 base, with 7 bases remaining between them. The length of the CDR3 is 12 residues. The CDR3 DNA reads TGCGCCAGCAGTACAGGGTCCTACGAGCAGTACTTC. Its translation is CASSTGSYEQYF.

This clonotype appeared many times. The V and J genes are TRBV29-1 and TRBJ2-1, with a tentative D call TRBD1 (5 bases). Per the germline V gene, CDR1 is SQVTM and CDR2 is ANQGSEA. V shed 1 base and J shed 4 bases, with 11 bases lying between them. The CDR3 has 14 amino acids. The CDR3 is CSVEADKYYNEQFF. The CDR3 DNA sequence: TGCAGCGTTGAAGCGGACAAATATTACAATGAGCAGTTCTTC.

The V gene is TRBV12-3 or TRBV12-4, the J gene TRBJ2-5; maybe TRBD1 (6 bases). Trimming cost V 5 bases and J 4 bases, with 14 bases left between them. CDR3 length: 14 residues. The DNA for the CDR3 is TGTGCCAGCAGTCTAAACCCACAGGGAGAGACCCAGTACTTC. Protein product: CASSLNPQGETQYF.

The chain's CDR3 is CASSLYQTYGYTF. DNA of the CDR3: TGTGCCAGCAGCTTATACCAGACATATGGCTACACCTTC. The chain uses TRBV7-2 and TRBJ1-2; D is unresolved. The germline V and J ends were trimmed by 2 bases and 5 bases, with 9 bases remaining between them. The CDR3 is 13 amino acids. The germline CDR1 and CDR2 sequences are SGHTA and FQGNSA. The full variable domain, its missing parts supplied by reference TRBV7-2 and TRBJ1-2, is GAGVSQSPSNKVTEKGKDVELRCDPISGHTALYWYRQSLGQGLEFLIYFQGNSAPDKSGLPSDRFSAERTGGSVSTLTIQRTQQEDSAVYLCASSLYQTYGYTFGSGTRLTVV.

The rearrangement uses TRBV24-1 and TRBJ2-7; D might be TRBD2 (6 bases). This CDR3 spans 11 amino acids. Germline V gene data show CDR1 as KGHDR and CDR2 as SFDVKD. V was pared by 4 bases and J by 13 bases, with 13 bases between. The CDR3 DNA reads TGTGCCACCAGTGAGGGTTCGGGACTCTACTTC. Amino acid sequence: CATSEGSGLYF.

This clonotype showed up many times. The J gene is TRBJ1-5, the V gene TRBV2; a possible D gene is TRBD1 (6 bases). Trimming shortened V by 4 bases and J by 3 bases, and 19 bases separated the two germline ends. CDR3 length: 17 amino acids. Germline V gives CDR1 SNHLY, CDR2 FYNNEI. The CDR3 is CASSAMGKDSINQPQHF. Written as DNA, the CDR3 is TGTGCCAGCAGTGCCATGGGGAAGGACAGTATCAATCAGCCCCAGCATTTT.

This clonotype was counted only a few times. The CDR3 DNA reads TGTGCCAGCAGCGTACAGGGTAGCTCCTACAATGAGCAGTTCTTC. Amino acids: CASSVQGSSYNEQFF. The chain uses TRBV9 and TRBJ2-1, with D maybe TRBD1 (5 bases). The CDR3 contains 15 residues. Germline V gene data show CDR1 as SGDLS and CDR2 as YYNGEE. V gave up 1 base and J gave up 0 bases, with 8 bases separating them. The entire variable domain, with the rest obtained from reference TRBV9 and TRBJ2-1, is as follows: DSGVTQTPKHLITATGQRVTLRCSPRSGDLSVYWYQQSLDQGLQFLIQYYNGEERAKGNILERFSAQQFPDLHSELNLSSLELGDSALYFCASSVQGSSYNEQFFGPGTRLTVL.

This clonotype came up many times. J is TRBJ2-3 and V is TRBV6-2 or TRBV6-3; D not resolved. The CDR3 length is 14 residues. Looked up from germline, CDR1 is MNHEY and CDR2 is SVGEGT. Trimming left V 2 bases short and J 4 bases short, with 10 bases between. The CDR3 protein is CASSYPQAPDTQYF. DNA of the CDR3: TGTGCCAGCAGTTACCCCCAAGCTCCAGATACGCAGTATTTT.

The chain has TRBV6-5 and TRBJ2-2, with D possibly TRBD1 on 6 matching bases. Looked up from germline, CDR1 is MNHEY and CDR2 is SVGAGI. This CDR3 region has 16 residues. Trimming cost V 0 bases and J 6 bases, with 14 bases left between them. CDR3 sequence: CASSYSSTGLSGELFF. The CDR3, as DNA: TGTGCCAGCAGTTACTCCTCGACAGGATTGTCCGGGGAGCTGTTTTTT.

V is TRBV3-1 and J is TRBJ1-1; D might be TRBD1 (5 bases). V was cut by 3 bases and J by 0 bases, with 14 bases left in between. The CDR3 length is 16 residues. Germline lookup yields CDR1 LGHDT and CDR2 YNNKEL (reference sequence). CDR3 residues: CASSQGDSLMNTEAFF. CDR3 coding DNA: TGTGCCAGCAGCCAGGGCGACAGCCTCATGAACACTGAAGCTTTCTTT.

This clonotype showed up many times. The V call is TRBV6-1, the J call TRBJ1-5; 12 nucleotides line up with TRBD1. The V and J ends lost 11 bases and 2 bases, in that order; junction bases with no gene match: 13. CDR1 and CDR2 from the germline V gene are MNHNS and SASEGT. This CDR3 has 17 amino acids. In DNA, the CDR3 is TGTGCCGGATCCCGGGACAGGGGGCTTTATGGCAATCAGCCCCAGCATTTT. This codes for CAGSRDRGLYGNQPQHF.

This chain joins TRBV12-3 or TRBV12-4 and TRBJ1-4; the D is unclear. Trimming removed 1 base from V and 8 bases from J, with 11 bases in between. The CDR3 consists of 14 residues. CDR3 residues: CASSLGGFWEKLFF. Written as DNA, the CDR3 is TGTGCCAGCAGTTTAGGAGGGTTTTGGGAAAAACTGTTTTTT.

The CDR3 is CASSEPGQLYNEQFF. CDR3 nucleotide sequence: TGTGCCAGCAGCGAGCCGGGACAGCTATACAATGAGCAGTTCTTC. The chain has TRBV7-9 and TRBJ2-1, with 7 bases fitting TRBD1. Germline assignment: CDR1 SEHNR and CDR2 FQNEAQ (reference sequence). CDR3 length: 15 amino acids. With V trimmed by 5 bases and J by 4 bases, 8 bases remained unmatched.

This clonotype was counted once. A much larger clone is a single base away; this may be a read error. The V call is TRBV20-1, the J call TRBJ1-6, with TRBD1 matching 9 bases. This CDR3 region has 15 residues. Germline V gives CDR1 DFQATT, CDR2 SNEGSKA (reference sequence). As DNA, the CDR3 is TGCAGTGCTAGGCAAATCCGGGACAGGGATTCACCCTTCCACTTT. Encoded protein: CSARQIRDRDSPFHF.

This clonotype was seen repeatedly, ten times or more. V gene TRBV27 combines with J gene TRBJ2-7; D is unclear. The germline V gene has CDR1 MNHEY and CDR2 SMNVEV (reference sequence). The germline V and J ends were trimmed by 7 bases and 4 bases, with 14 bases remaining between them. The CDR3 runs 13 residues. Here the CDR3 DNA reads TGTGCCAGCAAATCTCGCTCCCGGTACGAGCAGTACTTC. Translated, it gives CASKSRSRYEQYF.

This clonotype has at least ten counts. The chain links TRBV20-1 to TRBJ1-5; D gene uncertain. The CDR3 length is 15 residues. V shed 0 bases and J shed 2 bases, with 11 bases lying between them. Germline assignment: CDR1 DFQATT and CDR2 SNEGSKA (reference sequence). The CDR3 protein is CSARDPSEGNQPQHF. The CDR3 coding sequence is TGCAGTGCTAGAGATCCCAGCGAGGGCAATCAGCCCCAGCATTTT.

This chain links TRBV7-3 with TRBJ2-1; TRBD2 agrees at 13 bases. The length of the CDR3 is 16 residues. The trim removed 5 bases at V and 7 bases at J, leaving 8 bases unmatched. Per germline, CDR1 SGHTA and CDR2 FQGTGA. This chain's CDR3 is CASSKNVGLAGNEQFF. As DNA, the CDR3 is TGTGCCAGCAGCAAAAATGTGGGACTAGCGGGAAATGAGCAGTTCTTC.

J is TRBJ1-1 and V is TRBV6-5; D gene uncertain. The germline gives CDR1 MNHEY, CDR2 SVGAGI. Trimming took off 0 bases at V and 4 bases at J, with 9 bases between the two ends. The CDR3 is 14 amino acids. DNA for the CDR3: TGTGCCAGCAGTTACTCTAGGGAGGGCACTGAAGCTTTCTTT. Translated: CASSYSREGTEAFF.

The table lists this clonotype with many counts. This rearrangement joins TRBV28 to TRBJ2-7, with 7 bases lining up with TRBD2. Germline V gives CDR1 MDHEN, CDR2 SYDVKM. The CDR3 has 13 amino acids. V lost 6 bases to trimming and J lost 2 bases; unmatched junction nucleotides: 4. The CDR3 sequence is CASRHGLAYEQYF. In nucleotides, the CDR3 is TGTGCCAGCAGGCACGGACTAGCCTACGAGCAGTACTTC.